This T cell receptor beta chain was sequenced for a study of T cells in tuberculosis. Clones were sequenced by immunoSEQ multiplex PCR, and TCRdb holds only the in-frame ones, with some missing. The repertoire includes about 33,000 clones, roughly 92% of them detected once, and about 7.8% sits in the top ten. Trimming left V 0 bases short and J 6 bases short, with 14 bases between. CDR3 length equals 15 residues. CDR1 and CDR2 from the germline V gene are SGHRS and YFSETQ. As regards this clone: The antigen is unknown.

General study results and limits: GMM-specific TCRs were nearer to active tuberculosis alpha repertoires, suggesting expansion.

Sample: PBMCs. V gene TRBV5-1 combines with J gene TRBJ2-3; D ambiguous. This receptor was taken from a donor between 10 and 29 years old with latent tuberculosis or without tuberculosis infection. Some clones in this sample may be carry-over from other donors' samples. The DNA for the CDR3 is TGCGCCAGCAGCTTGGCCGAATCCCTCGGTGATACGCAGTATTTT. Protein product: CASSLAESLGDTQYF.